This passage covers 3 T cell receptor beta chains from one sample sequenced in a study of Ad26.COV2.S vaccination and SARS-CoV-2 variants. Treatment reported: some 19 received Ad26.COV2.S at low or high dose, single or two shots; roughly five received placebo; per-sample allocation not given. After the first vaccine or placebo injection, samples were drawn on day 63. Generated by immunoSEQ multiplex PCR, the TCRdb table keeps only in-frame clones and is missing some. This table has 350,000 to 500,000 clones, more than 75% appearing once. The sequences come from peripheral blood, collected in a trial of Ad26.COV2.S vaccine versus placebo. These receptors all stem from a person aged 18-65 years who received the Ad26.COV2.S COVID-19 vaccine or a placebo.

The V gene is TRBV30, the J gene TRBJ1-1; TRBD1 might be the D (5 bases). This CDR3 comprises 15 residues. Germline lookup yields CDR1 GTSNPN and CDR2 SVGIG (reference sequence). Between the trimmed V and J ends, which lost 1 base and 5 bases, there was a span of 17 bases. The DNA of the CDR3 is TGTGCCTGGAGTGGAAGAATTCAGGGCTGGACTGAAGCTTTCTTT. This codes for CAWSGRIQGWTEAFF.

The chain combines TRBV5-4 with TRBJ1-6; no clear D gene. With 4 bases removed from V and 9 bases from J, the gap between germline ends came to 17 bases. The CDR3 is made up of 15 amino acids. Germline V gene sequence: CDR1 SGHNT, CDR2 YYREEE (reference sequence). The CDR3 DNA follows: TGTGCCAGCAGCCCGACCGGGAACCCACTTTCACCCCTCCACTTT. The encoded protein is CASSPTGNPLSPLHF.

The genes are TRBV7-8 and TRBJ1-5; D is possibly TRBD1 (5 bases). V lost 2 bases and J lost 6, with 14 bases in between. There are 15 residues in the CDR3. The germline V gene has CDR1 SGHVS and CDR2 FQNEAQ. This chain's CDR3 is CASSLRVVQGQPQHF. The DNA of the CDR3 is TGTGCCAGCAGCTTACGGGTGGTCCAGGGTCAGCCCCAGCATTTT.